This paragraph reports one T cell receptor (beta chain). Its antigen specificity is not known. No per-base quality is available; no much larger clone lies one base away. The sample originates from a study of post-analysis software for immune sequencing data (dated by TCRdb to between 2014 and 2017). Background for the entire study: The recorded disease courses included relapsing-remitting, secondary progressive and progressive-relapsing multiple sclerosis, and some patients had no subtype annotation. The patient repertoires were compared against fewer than twelve previously published healthy control repertoires obtained from donors aged about 6 to 26 years. A subset of samples was prepared in parallel using single-end sample barcoding, then pooled and co-amplified after Illumina adapter ligation.

Study-level results and caveats: Significantly lower normalized Chao1 diversity was found in multiple sclerosis patients than in controls, suggesting substantial peripheral T-cell clonal expansion. The control group was slightly older than the multiple sclerosis patient group. Patients showed significantly higher frequencies than controls for about 5 TRBV segments, among them TRBV5-6, TRBV5-1 and TRBV20-1. When samples were clustered directly using the F measure, samples prepared in the same batch co-clustered strongly, which prompted a batch-effect correction.

Libraries were constructed by PCR. The run used an Illumina HiSeq 2500. To reduce PCR and sequencing biases, unique molecular identifiers were incorporated into the TCR beta cDNA libraries. Per 1 to 10 million input T cells, 500,000 or so cDNA molecules were obtained, such that each molecule approximated one T cell. The patient libraries were prepared and sequenced using the same protocol as the earlier healthy control dataset. Within a given batch, samples were prepared together, multiplexed and sequenced on the same HiSeq lane. Per the authors' processing: Raw barcoded reads were processed with MIGEC, discarding single-read molecular identifier groups before consensus assembly and CDR3 extraction. Clonotype tables were post-analysed with VDJtools, and diversity was normalized by down-sampling all datasets to the smallest sample size. Repertoire overlap clustering matched CDR3 amino acid but not nucleotide sequences to correct batch-related cross-sample contamination. Through fastp at Q25 and MiXCR, TCRdb rebuilt clones from the public reads, retaining in-frame beta chains. Every entry covers one CDR3 protein and lists the most common genes and DNA from its rows. In this record, the V and J calls reflect TCRdb's handling and not the investigators' own analysis. This sample is represented by roughly 600,000 distinct CDR3 sequences; around 44% of them were singletons. The ten top clones hold approximately 1.7% of the sample.

V gives up 6 bases and J gives up 11 bases, and the segment between their germline ends measures 17 bases. From the cysteine through the phenylalanine, the CDR3 covers 12 amino acids. CDR3 DNA is the only sequence kept; it has 36 bases, read in frame from the first base. To demonstrate the VDJtools post-analysis software, TCR beta repertoires were profiled from the peripheral blood of 13 young patients with multiple sclerosis. Multiple sclerosis patients were children and adolescents aged about 6 to 15 years. The clonotype was recovered from a girl aged 10 to 17 with multiple sclerosis. The sample was blood. This receptor chain uses TRBV12-3 or TRBV12-4 and TRBJ2-7; the D gene is perhaps TRBD2, on 6 matching bases. The CDR3 reads as follows: CASSPWDFRKYF. The DNA sequence follows: TGTGCCAGCAGCCCTTGGGACTTCCGAAAGTACTTC.